This T cell receptor beta chain appears in the sequencing data of a study of shared clonotypes between healthy human individuals. Overall study results and limits: Sequencing depth was a factor that was expected to affect clonotype sharing among donors.

To note about this clone: The target antigen is unknown.

The method was immunoSEQ multiplex PCR; TCRdb's version includes in-frame clones alone and lacks a portion of them. Found here are under 600,000 clones, 98% of them singletons; the top ten hold approximately 0.33%. Naive CD8 populations comprised CD45RO-negative cells positively selected for CCR7, excluding terminally differentiated effector memory CD45RA+ cells. What was sequenced was naive CD8+ T cells sorted from blood. The TCR originated in a man aged 25 to 45 in good health.

DNA for the CDR3: TGTGCCAGCAGTTACGCGACCGGGAGGATCAATCAGCCCCAGCATTTT. It yields the protein CASSYATGRINQPQHF. This chain uses TRBV6-5 with TRBJ1-5; D remains unclear. The CDR3 totals 16 residues. Germline V lookup: CDR1 MNHEY, CDR2 SVGAGI. Deletions cut 2 bases from V and 3 bases from J, with 14 bases between.